The 30 T cell receptor beta chains listed next were all sequenced from one sample in a study of blood T cell repertoires in COVID-19. Clones were sequenced by immunoSEQ multiplex PCR, and TCRdb holds only the in-frame ones, with some missing. The sample includes around 99,000 clones, 90% seen only once; the top ten take 4.5% to 5.5%. The sequenced sample consisted of peripheral blood. The receptors originated from a man aged 50-60 years with acute or convalescent COVID-19.

As regards this clone: The same CDR3 is also encoded by other DNA sequences in this sample. This chain links TRBV5-4 with TRBJ2-7; the D is unclear. V was trimmed by 0 bases and J by 2 bases, leaving 6 bases between them. The CDR3 spans 13 residues. The germline V gene has CDR1 SGHNT and CDR2 YYREEE (reference sequence). The CDR3 DNA follows: TGTGCCAGCAGCTTGGAAACTGCCTACGAGCAGTACTTC. Amino acid sequence: CASSLETAYEQYF.

This sequence joins TRBV5-8 and TRBJ1-6; 9 bases fit TRBD1. Germline V lookup: CDR1 SGHTS, CDR2 YDEGEE. The CDR3 has 14 amino acids. Trimming took 4 bases from V and 9 from J; bases not matched to a gene: 5. The CDR3 sequence: CASSPGQGASPLHF. The CDR3 DNA reads as TGTGCCAGCAGCCCGGGACAGGGAGCTTCACCCCTCCACTTT.

This clone was detected a few times. Other DNA sequences in the sample encode the same CDR3. This sequence joins TRBV9 and TRBJ1-5, with 7 bases aligning to TRBD1. This CDR3 has 14 amino acids. Losses at the gene ends were 0 bases for V and 6 bases for J; bases not matched to a gene: 3. In germline, CDR1 is SGDLS, CDR2 YYNGEE. For the CDR3, the DNA is TGTGCCAGCAGCGTAGGACAGGGTGGTCAGCCCCAGCATTTT. Translated: CASSVGQGGQPQHF. The whole variable domain, filled in from reference TRBV9 and TRBJ1-5, reads DSGVTQTPKHLITATGQRVTLRCSPRSGDLSVYWYQQSLDQGLQFLIQYYNGEERAKGNILERFSAQQFPDLHSELNLSSLELGDSALYFCASSVGQGGQPQHFGDGTRLSIL.

The rearrangement uses TRBV6-5 and TRBJ2-2; 8 nucleotides match TRBD1. The CDR3 is 15 amino acids. V lost 4 bases, J lost 7 bases, and 8 bases stayed unmatched. The germline gives CDR1 MNHEY, CDR2 SVGAGI. The chain's CDR3 is CASSFLQGASGELFF. The CDR3 DNA reads as TGTGCCAGCAGTTTCCTTCAGGGGGCGAGCGGGGAGCTGTTTTTT.

This chain links TRBV6-5 with TRBJ2-7; 9 bases match TRBD2. From germline, CDR1 is MNHEY and CDR2 SVGAGI. This CDR3 contains 16 residues. V trimming: 2 bases; J trimming: 0 bases; junction bases outside the gene matches: 5. The CDR3 here is CASSYELAGASYEQYF. The DNA of the CDR3 is TGTGCCAGCAGTTACGAGTTAGCGGGAGCCTCCTACGAGCAGTACTTC.

The chain joins TRBV7-8 to TRBJ1-2, with D perhaps TRBD1 (5 bases). V gave up 5 bases and J gave up 0 bases, with 10 bases separating them. Germline V gives CDR1 SGHVS, CDR2 FQNEAQ. The CDR3 spans 14 residues. The CDR3 nucleotides read TGTGCCAGCAGCGCCACGGGGGCTAACTATGGCTACACCTTC. Its protein product is CASSATGANYGYTF.

This chain links TRBV7-2 with TRBJ2-1, with D perhaps matching TRBD2 (5 bases). Germline values: CDR1 SGHTA, CDR2 FQGNSA. The V gene lost 1 base and the J gene lost 10 bases, with 8 bases spanning the gap. This CDR3 region has 12 residues. In DNA, the CDR3 is TGTGCCAGCAGCTTAGTGCCGGGAGAGCAGTTCTTC. Translation gives CASSLVPGEQFF.

This clone was detected once. The V call is TRBV18, the J call TRBJ1-1; 10 nucleotides agree with TRBD1. This CDR3 contains 15 residues. The ends lost 6 bases at V and 1 base at J; junction bases unmatched: 5. Germline loops: CDR1 KGHSH, CDR2 LQKENI. CDR3 in DNA: TGTGCCAGCTCTCTGACAGGGGGCAAGAACACTGAAGCTTTCTTT. Translating gives CASSLTGGKNTEAFF.

In this sample, this clone turned up a few times. The chain uses TRBV7-9 and TRBJ2-7, with 8 bases identical to TRBD1. This CDR3 contains 14 residues. V gave up 4 bases and J gave up 4 bases; unmatched junction bases: 6. Germline-derived CDR1 and CDR2 are SEHNR and FQNEAQ (reference sequence). The CDR3 is CASSSDRVGYEQYF. The CDR3 DNA is TGTGCCAGCAGCTCGGACAGGGTGGGGTACGAGCAGTACTTC.

V usage is TRBV5-1 and J usage is TRBJ2-3; TRBD2 is a possible D gene (5 bases). Trimming left V 4 bases short and J 5 bases short, with 11 bases between. The CDR3 sequence is 13 residues long. Germline V gives CDR1 SGHRS, CDR2 YFSETQ. The CDR3 region has the DNA TGCGCCAGCAGCGAAAACGCGGGAGATACGCAGTATTTT. Encoded protein: CASSENAGDTQYF.

The J gene is TRBJ2-7, the V gene TRBV7-2; TRBD1 is a possible D gene (5 bases). The CDR3 contains 15 residues. Trimming cost V 1 base and J 3 bases, with 13 bases left between them. CDR1 SGHTA and CDR2 FQGNSA come from the germline V gene. CDR3 amino acids: CASSLGQRQNYEQYF. DNA of the CDR3: TGTGCCAGCAGCTTAGGTCAAAGACAGAACTACGAGCAGTACTTC.

This chain links TRBV12-3 or TRBV12-4 with TRBJ1-6; D is unresolved. The V end was cut by 6 bases, the J end by 9 bases, with 9 bases between. CDR3 length: 12 residues. Here the CDR3 reads CASSSVPSPLHF. The CDR3 DNA reads as TGTGCCAGCAGCTCCGTCCCTTCACCCCTCCACTTT.

The chain joins TRBV29-1 to TRBJ1-1; 9 bases fit TRBD1. The ends lost 6 bases at V and 7 bases at J; junction bases unmatched: 9. Germline CDR1 is SQVTM and CDR2 is ANQGSEA. The CDR3 sequence is 13 residues long. The CDR3 nucleotides read TGCAGCGTCTCCCGGGACAGGGATAATGAAGCTTTCTTT. Its protein product is CSVSRDRDNEAFF.

V usage is TRBV12-3 or TRBV12-4 and J usage is TRBJ2-1, with D unresolved. This CDR3 comprises 12 residues. Between the trimmed V and J ends, which lost 7 bases and 8 bases, there was a span of 12 bases. CDR3 coding DNA: TGTGCCAGCAAAGCTAGATCGGATGAGCAGTTCTTC. This encodes CASKARSDEQFF.

V usage is TRBV5-1 and J usage is TRBJ1-2; no clear D. The CDR3 is 14 amino acids. Germline-derived CDR1 and CDR2 are SGHRS and YFSETQ. V was pared by 4 bases and J by 8 bases, with 18 bases between. The CDR3: CASSPLPGRRGYTF. The CDR3 DNA reads as TGCGCCAGCAGCCCACTTCCGGGAAGAAGAGGCTACACCTTC.

The CDR3, as DNA: TGTGCCAGTACCCCGGGGACAGGGAACAATGAGCAGTTCTTC. Translated, it gives CASTPGTGNNEQFF. J is TRBJ2-1 and V is TRBV19, with 9 positions matching TRBD1. The CDR3 loop spans 14 amino acids. CDR1 and CDR2 (germline): LNHDA, SQIVND (reference sequence). Trimming at V came to 7 bases and at J to 5 bases, leaving 6 bases not matched to a gene. Based on the CDR3 plus reference TRBV19 and TRBJ2-1, the full variable domain is DGGITQSPKYLFRKEGQNVTLSCEQNLNHDAMYWYRQDPGQGLRLIYYSQIVNDFQKGDIAEGYSVSREKKESFPLTVTSAQKNPTAFYLCASTPGTGNNEQFFGPGTRLTVL.

This sequence joins TRBV7-9 and TRBJ2-7, with TRBD2 as a possible D gene (6 bases). CDR1 is SEHNR, CDR2 FQNEAQ, per germline (reference sequence). This CDR3 is built from 14 residues. With 8 bases removed from V and 3 bases from J, the gap between germline ends came to 17 bases. In DNA, the CDR3 is TGTGCCAGCTCCCCCGGGCAGGGACTCTACGAGCAGTACTTC. Translation: CASSPGQGLYEQYF.

The chain links TRBV5-5 to TRBJ2-2, with 10 bases aligning to TRBD1. The CDR3 length is 14 residues. The V segment lost 3 bases and the J segment 8 bases; nucleotides outside the gene matches: 4. Looked up from germline, CDR1 is SGHKS and CDR2 is YYEKEE (reference sequence). The CDR3 loop reads CASSSRQGAGELFF. Here the CDR3 DNA reads TGTGCCAGCAGCTCCAGACAGGGGGCGGGGGAGCTGTTTTTT.

The chain carries TRBV19 and TRBJ2-6; 8 bases match TRBD1. Germline V CDR1 and CDR2: LNHDA, SQIVND (reference sequence). J lost 2 bases, V lost 1 base, and 10 bases had no gene match. There are 19 residues in the CDR3. The chain's CDR3 is CASSIGRARGRAGANVLTF. The DNA for the CDR3 is TGTGCCAGTAGTATAGGGCGGGCCAGGGGGCGCGCTGGGGCCAACGTCCTGACTTTC.

The chain recombines TRBV10-3 with TRBJ2-7; 10 nucleotides line up with TRBD1. The CDR3 loop spans 12 amino acids. Germline CDR1 is ENHRY and CDR2 is SYGVKD. V was clipped by 8 bases and J by 4 bases; unmatched bases: 2. CDR3 sequence: CAIGTGEYEQYF. CDR3 nucleotides: TGTGCCATCGGGACAGGGGAATACGAGCAGTACTTC.

V gene TRBV19 combines with J gene TRBJ2-1, with 8 positions matching TRBD1. V shed 6 bases, J shed 8 bases, and the junction held 6 bases outside the gene matches. Germline CDR1 and CDR2: LNHDA and SQIVND (reference sequence). The CDR3 is 13 residues long. CDR3 residues: CASRTDRGYEQFF. DNA of the CDR3: TGTGCCAGTAGGACCGACAGGGGCTATGAGCAGTTCTTC.

For this clone: Other DNA sequences in this specimen translate into the identical CDR3. The rearrangement uses TRBV6-5 and TRBJ2-1; 12 bases agree with TRBD2. Germline V gene sequence: CDR1 MNHEY, CDR2 SVGAGI. V was clipped by 5 bases and J by 7 bases; unmatched bases: 3. The CDR3 sequence is 14 residues long. This CDR3 is CASSRLAGVNEQFF. The CDR3 DNA reads TGTGCCAGCAGTCGACTAGCGGGAGTTAATGAGCAGTTCTTC.

The J gene is TRBJ1-1, the V gene TRBV5-1, with D hard to call. Germline CDR1 reads SGHRS; CDR2 reads YFSETQ. Trimming took 3 bases from V and 1 from J, leaving 10 bases between them. The CDR3 has 14 residues. CDR3 loop: CASSSSRPNTEAFF. For the CDR3, the DNA is TGCGCCAGCAGCTCCTCCAGGCCGAACACTGAAGCTTTCTTT. Variable domain in full (rest from reference TRBV5-1 and TRBJ1-1): KAGVTQTPRYLIKTRGQQVTLSCSPISGHRSVSWYQQTPGQGLQFLFEYFSETQRNKGNFPGRFSGRQFSNSRSEMNVSTLELGDSALYLCASSSSRPNTEAFFGQGTRLTVV.

V and J are TRBV30 and TRBJ2-2, with TRBD1 as a possible D gene (5 bases). Trimming stripped 0 bases from V and 0 bases from J, with 17 bases between. Looked up from germline, CDR1 is GTSNPN and CDR2 is SVGIG (reference sequence). The CDR3 extends over 18 amino acids. Here the CDR3 DNA reads TGTGCCTGGAGTGTTACGATAGGGGCAGTCTCGAACACCGGGGAGCTGTTTTTT. Its translation: CAWSVTIGAVSNTGELFF. The variable domain in full, with the rest retrieved from reference TRBV30 and TRBJ2-2, is SQTIHQWPATLVQPVGSPLSLECTVEGTSNPNLYWYRQAAGRGLQLLFYSVGIGQISSEVPQNLSASRPQDRQFILSSKKLLLSDSGFYLCAWSVTIGAVSNTGELFFGEGSRLTVL.

This chain connects TRBV18 to TRBJ1-3, with D maybe TRBD1 (6 bases). The CDR3 has 20 amino acids. Germline CDR1 reads KGHSH; CDR2 reads LQKENI. The V end was cut by 3 bases, the J end by 3 bases, with 27 bases between. CDR3 residues: CASSPIQMAGAKAYGNTIYF. In DNA, the CDR3 is TGTGCCAGCTCACCCATTCAGATGGCAGGGGCTAAAGCCTATGGAAACACCATATATTTT. The full variable domain, its missing parts supplied by reference TRBV18 and TRBJ1-3, is NAGVMQNPRHLVRRRGQEARLRCSPMKGHSHVYWYRQLPEEGLKFMVYLQKENIIDESGMPKERFSAEFPKEGPSILRIQQVVRGDSAAYFCASSPIQMAGAKAYGNTIYFGEGSWLTVV.

The chain joins TRBV12-5 to TRBJ1-1; D possibly corresponds to TRBD1 (6 bases). This CDR3 has 14 residues. Germline V gene sequence: CDR1 LGHNT, CDR2 FRNRAP. Deletions cut 7 bases from V and 1 base from J, with 13 bases between. CDR3 coding DNA: TGTGCTAGTGCCTACGGGGGGCGGAACACTGAAGCTTTCTTT. Amino acid sequence: CASAYGGRNTEAFF.

The chain joins TRBV6-5 to TRBJ1-5; 8 bases are a match to TRBD1. The length of the CDR3 is 14 residues. Per the germline V gene, CDR1 is MNHEY and CDR2 is SVGAGI. Trimming took 6 bases from V and 7 from J; bases not matched to a gene: 8. In DNA, the CDR3 is TGTGCCAGCAGCCGACAGGGGCTCGACCAGCCCCAGCATTTT. It yields the protein CASSRQGLDQPQHF.

The chain couples TRBV7-2 to TRBJ1-6, with a weak D call TRBD1 (6 bases). The CDR3 extends over 14 amino acids. Germline V gives CDR1 SGHTA, CDR2 FQGNSA. V was clipped by 5 bases and J by 9 bases, with 14 bases between them. Here the CDR3 DNA reads TGTGCCAGCAGCCCGGGACAAACGCCTTCACCCCTCCACTTT. Protein: CASSPGQTPSPLHF.

The chain carries TRBV5-6 and TRBJ1-5; TRBD1 aligns across 8 bases. This CDR3 contains 19 residues. V was pared by 1 base and J by 0 bases, with 12 bases of the junction left unmatched. Germline CDR1 is SGHDT and CDR2 is YYEEEE. CDR3 sequence: CASSLSRRQGAYSNQPQHF. In DNA form, the CDR3 reads TGTGCCAGCAGCTTGAGCAGGAGGCAGGGGGCCTATAGCAATCAGCCCCAGCATTTT.

The chain joins TRBV10-3 to TRBJ2-2, with D perhaps matching TRBD1 (6 bases). Germline V CDR1 and CDR2: ENHRY, SYGVKD. The CDR3 has 16 residues. With 4 bases removed from V and 3 bases from J, the gap between germline ends came to 15 bases. The CDR3 sequence is CAISVRSKGDTGELFF. The CDR3 bases are TGTGCCATCAGTGTGAGGTCTAAGGGGGACACCGGGGAGCTGTTTTTT.